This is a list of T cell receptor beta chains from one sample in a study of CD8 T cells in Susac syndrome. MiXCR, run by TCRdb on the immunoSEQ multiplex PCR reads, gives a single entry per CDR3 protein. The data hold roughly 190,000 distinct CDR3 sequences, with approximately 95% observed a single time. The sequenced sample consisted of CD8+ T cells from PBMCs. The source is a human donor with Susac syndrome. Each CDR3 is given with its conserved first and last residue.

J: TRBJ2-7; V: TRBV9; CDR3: CASSVGGHLYEQYF
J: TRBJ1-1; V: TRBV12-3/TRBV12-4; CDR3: CASSWGTPDAEAFF
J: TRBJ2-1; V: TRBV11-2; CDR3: CASSLGRGKGNEQFF
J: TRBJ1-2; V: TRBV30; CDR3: CAWSALGRDIGFGYTF
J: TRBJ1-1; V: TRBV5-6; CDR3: CASSLEGLLNTEAFF
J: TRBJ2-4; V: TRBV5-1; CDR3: CASSSGLVRTKNIQYF
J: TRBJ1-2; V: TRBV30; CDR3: CAWTHSSYGYTF
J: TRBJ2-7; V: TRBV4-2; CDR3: CASSQDVVAGYEQYF
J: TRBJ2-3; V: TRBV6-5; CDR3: CASSLTPSGTDTQYF
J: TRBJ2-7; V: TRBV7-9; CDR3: CASSLVGGRSYEQYF
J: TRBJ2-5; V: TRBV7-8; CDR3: CASSLALGGSRGETQYF
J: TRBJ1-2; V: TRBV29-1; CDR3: CSVEEMVGHYGYTF
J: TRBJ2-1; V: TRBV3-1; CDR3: CASSQDRYGGINEQFF
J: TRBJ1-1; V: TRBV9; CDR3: CASSVEVPGDDTEAFF
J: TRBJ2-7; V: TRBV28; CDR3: CASSLRDGAYEQYF
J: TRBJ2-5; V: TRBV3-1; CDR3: CASSQSGGGETQYF
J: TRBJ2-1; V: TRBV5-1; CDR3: CASSPRTSGLNNEQFF
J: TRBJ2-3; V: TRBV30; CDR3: CAWSGVGGPTDTQYF
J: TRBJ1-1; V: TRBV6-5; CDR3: CASSTRQGGTEAFF
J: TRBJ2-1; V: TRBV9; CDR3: CASSGTSGNSYNEQFF
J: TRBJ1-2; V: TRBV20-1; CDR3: CSARDRTETNYGYTF
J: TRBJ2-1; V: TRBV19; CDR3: CASTLTGDNNEQFF
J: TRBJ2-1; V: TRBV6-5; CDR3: CASSQHTGFEQFF
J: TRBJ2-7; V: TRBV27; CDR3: CASSLRGQRYEQYF
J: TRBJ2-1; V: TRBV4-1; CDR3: CASSQALGSYNEQFF
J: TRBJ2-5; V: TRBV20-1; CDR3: CSASRQGDVQETQYF
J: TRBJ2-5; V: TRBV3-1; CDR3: CASSPGLPSETQYF
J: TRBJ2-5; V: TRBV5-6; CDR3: CASSLDVEETQYF
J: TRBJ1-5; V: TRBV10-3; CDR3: CSSQGAVGQPQHF
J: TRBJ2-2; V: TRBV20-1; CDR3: CSARDNTGELFF
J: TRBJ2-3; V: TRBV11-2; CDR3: CASSLIAGASTDTQYF
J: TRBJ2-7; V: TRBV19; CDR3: CASSTGRRSYEQYF
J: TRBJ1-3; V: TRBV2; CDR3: CASSSSGVGNTIYF
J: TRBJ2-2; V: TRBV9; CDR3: CASAFDGELFF